This T cell receptor (beta chain) was found in a study of blood T cell repertoires in COVID-19 (dated by TCRdb to 2018 to 2020). Looking at the study overall: The collaborator samples originated in the United States, Italy and Spain and spanned the acute and convalescent phases of COVID-19. The prospective study material was composed of cDNA or gDNA derived from T cells, B-cell-depleted T cells, or PBMCs. A de-identified subject ID, COVID-19 status, age in years and sex were almost always included in the sample metadata. Samples came from the ongoing ImmuneRACE study (first 160 participants) plus 1,254 subjects from 6 global collaborators. HLA class I and class II types, where available, came from metadata supplied by the sample provider rather than from assay-based typing. Subjects who had been exposed to COVID-19, were actively infected with it, or had recovered from it provided the deeply sampled blood TCRbeta repertoires that made up the dataset. A freely available public database, intended as a resource for researchers studying the immune response to SARS-CoV-2, is where the repertoires were released.

The study at large found these results: The amount of clinical and demographic metadata varied by source and participant and was provided uncurated.

TCRbeta CDR3 regions were amplified from genomic DNA using the immunoSEQ Assay, a bias-controlled multiplex PCR. The authors' pipeline ran thus. Nucleated cell counts per sample were estimated from amplification of reference gene primers within the assay. To quantify the absolute abundance of each unique TCRbeta CDR3 rearrangement, sequence reads were collapsed and filtered. Productive Simpson clonality was computed per sample as the square root of Simpson's diversity index over productive rearrangements. TCRdb took this table from immuneACCESS and kept in-frame rearrangements with V and J called. Such tables lack part of the clones; where checked against another copy, unresolved V genes explain under half of the gap, and the rest is unexplained. The DNA gave D and trimming, while V, J and clone size come from that table. The sample includes under 350,000 clones, with approximately 90% observed a single time. About 4.6% of the sample is taken by the ten largest.

The collaborating institutions used their own protocols to collect whole blood in K2EDTA tubes. For TCRbeta analysis, collaborators shipped samples in one of three forms: frozen whole blood, isolated PBMCs, or DNA extracted from either of those sample types. Points on this clone: The antigen it recognizes is unknown. Per-nucleotide qualities are absent, and no much larger clonotype sits a single base away.

The receptor was isolated from a man between 40 and 49 years old with acute or convalescent COVID-19. Sequenced sample: peripheral blood.

Here is the DNA: TGTGCCAGCAGTTCGGGACAGCTTTTCTATGGCTACACCTTC. It translates as CASSSGQLFYGYTF. The sequence is built from TRBV28 and TRBJ1-2; TRBD1 matches 7 bases in the middle. V lost 4 bases and J lost 4 bases, and the count of bases not matched to a germline gene is 6. The CDR3, from cysteine to phenylalanine, totals 14 residues. The retained sequence is limited to the CDR3, 42 bases, with the frame set at the first base. The germline V gene provides CDR1 MDHEN and CDR2 SYDVKM.